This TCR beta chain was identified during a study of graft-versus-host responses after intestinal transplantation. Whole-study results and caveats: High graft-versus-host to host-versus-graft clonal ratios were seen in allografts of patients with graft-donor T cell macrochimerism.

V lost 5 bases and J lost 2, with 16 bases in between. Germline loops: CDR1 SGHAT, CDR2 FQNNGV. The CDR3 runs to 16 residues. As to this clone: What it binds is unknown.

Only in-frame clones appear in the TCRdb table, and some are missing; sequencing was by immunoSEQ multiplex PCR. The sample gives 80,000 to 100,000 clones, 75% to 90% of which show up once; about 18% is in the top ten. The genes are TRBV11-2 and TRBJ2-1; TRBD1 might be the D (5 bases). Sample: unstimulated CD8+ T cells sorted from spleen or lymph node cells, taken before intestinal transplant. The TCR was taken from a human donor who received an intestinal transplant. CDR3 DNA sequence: TGTGCCAGCAGCACCCGACAGAGTCCTGCCTACAATGAGCAGTTCTTC. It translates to CASSTRQSPAYNEQFF. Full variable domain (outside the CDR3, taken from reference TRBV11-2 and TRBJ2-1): EAGVAQSPRYKIIEKRQSVAFWCNPISGHATLYWYQQILGQGPKLLIQFQNNGVVDDSQLPKDRFSAERLKGVDSTLKIQPAKLEDSAVYLCASSTRQSPAYNEQFFGPGTRLTVL.